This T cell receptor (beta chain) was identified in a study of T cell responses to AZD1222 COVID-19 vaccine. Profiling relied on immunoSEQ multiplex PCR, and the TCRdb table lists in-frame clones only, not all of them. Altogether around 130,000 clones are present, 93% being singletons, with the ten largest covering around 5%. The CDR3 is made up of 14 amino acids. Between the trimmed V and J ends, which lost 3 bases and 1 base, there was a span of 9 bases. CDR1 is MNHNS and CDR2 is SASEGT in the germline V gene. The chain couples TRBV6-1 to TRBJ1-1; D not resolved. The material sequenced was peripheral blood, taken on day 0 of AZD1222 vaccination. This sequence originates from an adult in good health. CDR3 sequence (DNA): TGTGCCAGCAGTGATGTTTTGGGGAACACTGAAGCTTTCTTT. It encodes CASSDVLGNTEAFF.